These 8 T cell receptor beta chains originate from one sample sequenced in a study of cytomegalovirus exposure and HLA in healthy donors. 13 Jbeta primers and 60 Vbeta primers were used for the PCR. Assay used: immunoSEQ multiplex PCR; TCRdb lists only in-frame clones, some missing. Altogether about 140,000 clones are present, over 60% being singletons, with the ten largest covering 1.8%. The sample comprised PBMCs. All receptors derive from a man aged 40-50 years in good health and CMV-seronegative.

The CDR3 DNA reads as TGCGCCAGCAGCCTGTGGGCCGGGACTAGCGGGGCCTACGAGCAGTACTTC. Its translation is CASSLWAGTSGAYEQYF. The chain carries TRBV5-1 and TRBJ2-7; 13 positions match TRBD2. Germline V lookup: CDR1 SGHRS, CDR2 YFSETQ. The CDR3 covers 17 residues. Unmatched junction bases numbered 9, after V lost 4 bases and J lost 2 bases.

The chain has TRBV6-1 and TRBJ2-5; 7 positions match TRBD1. Germline trimming cut 6 bases from V and 1 base from J; bases unmatched to any gene: 8. The CDR3 runs to 15 residues. The germline gives CDR1 MNHNS, CDR2 SASEGT. The CDR3 coding sequence is TGTGCCAGCAGAGATTCCGGGACAGTCCAAGAGACCCAGTACTTC. Amino acids: CASRDSGTVQETQYF.

This clone was observed a few times. This chain uses TRBV5-4 with TRBJ2-7; 8 nucleotides match TRBD2. CDR3 length: 17 residues. The J segment lost 9 bases and the V segment lost 3 bases, leaving 20 bases of the junction unmatched. CDR1 SGHNT and CDR2 YYREEE come from the germline V gene (reference sequence). Here the CDR3 DNA reads TGTGCCAGCAGCTCGGGGGGGGTGGGAGTCGGAGCGGGTGGGCAGTACTTC. This translates into CASSSGGVGVGAGGQYF.

The chain has TRBV27 and TRBJ1-3; 8 positions agree with TRBD1. The CDR3 is made up of 19 amino acids. Losses at the gene ends were 2 bases for V and 0 bases for J; bases not matched to a gene: 12. Germline V gene lookup returns CDR1 MNHEY and CDR2 SMNVEV (reference sequence). The CDR3 is CASSLVGQGAGLSGNTIYF. CDR3 bases: TGTGCCAGCAGTTTAGTAGGGCAGGGGGCCGGACTCTCTGGAAACACCATATATTTT.

The gene calls are TRBV2 and TRBJ2-5; D unresolved. The end of the DNA aligns better with TRBJ2-7, so the J call may be wrong. The CDR3 runs 15 residues. The germline V gene encodes CDR1 SNHLY and CDR2 FYNNEI. CDR3 nucleotide sequence: TGTGCCAGCAGTGAAGACAGTACCTTCTCCTACGAGCAGTACTTC. Translated, it gives CASSEDSTFSYEQYF.

The chain is built from TRBV11-1 and TRBJ2-5; the match to TRBD2 covers 7 bases. From germline, CDR1 is SGHAT and CDR2 FQDESV (reference sequence). J gave up 11 bases and V 1 base, and 19 bases lay outside the gene matches. CDR3 length equals 17 residues. In nucleotides, the CDR3 is TGTGCCAGCAGCTTAGAGTCTTTGGCGGGAGCCCCGTGGGAGCAGTACTTC. Translating gives CASSLESLAGAPWEQYF.

This clone showed up just once. The chain recombines TRBV4-2 with TRBJ2-1, with TRBD2 matching over 14 bases. Germline V gene sequence: CDR1 LGHNA, CDR2 YNFKEQ. CDR3 length equals 16 residues. Trimming removed 2 bases from V and 8 bases from J; junction bases left unmatched: 5. The CDR3 loop is CASSQRLAGGYDEQFF. CDR3 sequence (DNA): TGTGCCAGCAGCCAAAGACTAGCGGGGGGGTACGATGAGCAGTTCTTC.

In its sample, this clone was seen once. This chain connects TRBV6-6 to TRBJ2-7; maybe TRBD2 (6 bases). The CDR3 has 15 amino acids. Trimming took 0 bases from V and 6 from J, leaving 15 bases between them. Germline V gene sequence: CDR1 MNHNY, CDR2 SVGAGI (reference sequence). The CDR3 reads CASSYSRERGSEQYF. Written as DNA, the CDR3 is TGTGCCAGCAGTTACTCGCGGGAACGAGGGTCCGAGCAGTACTTC.